These 8 T cell receptor beta chains were sequenced from one sample in a study of T-cell reconstitution after alpha-beta-depleted transplantation in children. Molecular barcoding with unique molecular identifiers was used for the TCRbeta library. TCRdb passed the PCR reads through MiXCR, listing each CDR3 protein once. The sample lists 260,000 or so distinct CDR3 sequences; around 11% were seen once. The sequencing here drew on PBMCs from the stem cell graft donor, taken from the stem cell graft. Receptors originate from a human donor who donated a stem cell graft to a child with acute lymphoblastic leukemia.

This clonotype was observed at least ten times. The chain uses TRBV14 and TRBJ1-2; D is uncertain. V lost 0 bases and J lost 8, with 10 bases in between. Per germline, CDR1 SGHDN and CDR2 FVKESK. The CDR3 sequence is 13 residues long. The CDR3 nucleotides are TGTGCCAGCAGCCAAGATTACGGGAAGGGCTACACCTTC. Its protein is CASSQDYGKGYTF. Based on the CDR3 plus reference TRBV14 and TRBJ1-2, the full variable domain is EAGVTQFPSHSVIEKGQTVTLRCDPISGHDNLYWYRRVMGKEIKFLLHFVKESKQDESGMPNNRFLAERTGGTYSTLKVQPAELEDSGVYFCASSQDYGKGYTFGSGTRLTVV.

This clonotype was counted between two and nine times. The gene calls are TRBV10-3 and TRBJ2-5; 14 bases are shared with TRBD2. This CDR3 region has 18 residues. V lost 6 bases to trimming and J lost 1 base; unmatched junction nucleotides: 10. CDR1 and CDR2 from the germline V gene are ENHRY and SYGVKD. The CDR3 spells CAIRAGPTSGGAQETQYF. Here the CDR3 DNA reads TGTGCCATCAGAGCAGGACCGACTAGCGGGGGGGCCCAAGAGACCCAGTACTTC.

In this sample, this clonotype turned up a few times. The J gene is TRBJ1-1, the V gene TRBV28; unclear D gene. Trimming pared 3 bases from V and 1 base from J, leaving 6 bases between. The germline V gene has CDR1 MDHEN and CDR2 SYDVKM. The CDR3 is 13 residues long. As DNA, the CDR3 is TGTGCCAGCAGTTTTCCTGGGAACACTGAAGCTTTCTTT. Translation: CASSFPGNTEAFF.

There are many counts of this clonotype. The CDR3 loop reads CASSWTSGGNEQFF. CDR3 sequence (DNA): TGTGCCAGCAGCTGGACTAGCGGGGGCAATGAGCAGTTCTTC. The gene calls are TRBV7-2 and TRBJ2-1, with 13 bases matching TRBD2. V shed 4 bases, J shed 6 bases, and the junction held 0 bases outside the gene matches. Looked up from germline, CDR1 is SGHTA and CDR2 is FQGNSA. The CDR3 length is 14 residues.

This clonotype was recorded many times. This sequence joins TRBV5-1 and TRBJ1-1, with 7 bases matching TRBD1. J was trimmed by 3 bases and V by 0 bases; bases with no gene match: 8. Per germline, CDR1 SGHRS and CDR2 YFSETQ. The CDR3 has 16 amino acids. The CDR3 region has the DNA TGCGCCAGCAGCTTGGGAGGAGGCAGGGGGGACACTGAAGCTTTCTTT. The encoded protein is CASSLGGGRGDTEAFF. Full variable domain (rest looked up from reference TRBV5-1 and TRBJ1-1): KAGVTQTPRYLIKTRGQQVTLSCSPISGHRSVSWYQQTPGQGLQFLFEYFSETQRNKGNFPGRFSGRQFSNSRSEMNVSTLELGDSALYLCASSLGGGRGDTEAFFGQGTRLTVV.

This clonotype occurred many times. The rearrangement links TRBV4-3 to TRBJ1-1; D remains ambiguous. Trimming removed 2 bases from V and 1 base from J, with 8 bases in between. The CDR3 extends over 14 amino acids. Germline V CDR1 and CDR2: LGHNA, YSLEER. The CDR3 loop reads CASSQSNRNTEAFF. The CDR3 nucleotides read TGCGCCAGCAGCCAAAGTAACAGGAACACTGAAGCTTTCTTT.

The table lists this clonotype with many counts. The gene calls are TRBV5-6 and TRBJ2-1; D is unresolved. Germline CDR1 is SGHDT and CDR2 is YYEEEE. V shed 0 bases and J shed 0 bases, with 13 bases lying between them. The CDR3 contains 17 residues. CDR3 loop: CASSLVRFRSSYNEQFF. The CDR3 coding sequence is TGTGCCAGCAGCTTGGTTAGATTCCGTAGCTCCTACAATGAGCAGTTCTTC.

A single count supports this clonotype. The chain employs TRBV6-2 or TRBV6-3 and TRBJ1-2; 9 bases are a match to TRBD1. Unmatched junction bases numbered 16, after V lost 0 bases and J lost 5 bases. Germline values: CDR1 MNHEY, CDR2 SVGEGT. This CDR3 spans 19 amino acids. CDR3 region: CASSYSFLGGTDRGYGYTF. Here the CDR3 DNA reads TGTGCCAGCAGTTACTCGTTCCTGGGAGGAACGGACAGGGGATATGGCTACACCTTC.